This T cell receptor (beta chain) was sequenced during a study of identical twins. This clonotype was recorded a few times. Its specificity is unknown. Findings of the study overall: It was cross-sectional statistical analysis, not following the same donors, that the conclusions relied on.

In every case, the donor was a healthy Caucasian. cDNA molecules carried unique molecular identifiers, and template switching added a universal primer site. TCRdb re-derived calls from the 5' RACE reads in MiXCR, one entry per CDR3 protein. The sample includes some 270,000 distinct CDR3 sequences, approximately 8.3% of them seen just once. This sample also appeared in a second study, on yellow fever vaccine responses in identical twins.

The sequencing input was CD8+ T cells sorted from blood. This clonotype was sampled from a woman between 18 and 29 years old in good health.

The CDR3 DNA reads TGCGCCAGCAGCCAGCCTGGGAACCAAGAGACCCAGTACTTC. Translation gives CASSQPGNQETQYF. The rearrangement links TRBV4-1 to TRBJ2-5; D is uncertain. V lost 3 bases, J lost 0 bases, and 8 bases lay in between. In germline, CDR1 is MGHRA, CDR2 YSYEKL. This CDR3 has 14 residues.